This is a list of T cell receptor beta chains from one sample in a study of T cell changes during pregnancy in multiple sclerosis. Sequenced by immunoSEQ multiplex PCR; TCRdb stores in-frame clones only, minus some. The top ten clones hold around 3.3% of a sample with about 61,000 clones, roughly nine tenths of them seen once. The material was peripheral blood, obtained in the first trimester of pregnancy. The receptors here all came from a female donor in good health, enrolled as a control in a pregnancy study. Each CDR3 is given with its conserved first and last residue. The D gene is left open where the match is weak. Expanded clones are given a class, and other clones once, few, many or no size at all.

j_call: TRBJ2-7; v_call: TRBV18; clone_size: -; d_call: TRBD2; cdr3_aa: CASSPTSGQPYEQYF
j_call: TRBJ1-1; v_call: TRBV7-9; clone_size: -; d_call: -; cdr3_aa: CASGPGALNTEAFF
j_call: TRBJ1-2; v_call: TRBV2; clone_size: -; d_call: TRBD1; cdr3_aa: CASLGTGMDYGYTF
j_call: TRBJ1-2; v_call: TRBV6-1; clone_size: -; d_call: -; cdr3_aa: CASSEEWEYYGYTF
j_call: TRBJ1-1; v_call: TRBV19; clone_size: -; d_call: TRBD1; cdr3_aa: CASSIDPARAMTGMRTEAFF
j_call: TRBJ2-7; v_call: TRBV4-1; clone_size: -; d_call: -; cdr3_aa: CASSQDWPSSGYEQYF
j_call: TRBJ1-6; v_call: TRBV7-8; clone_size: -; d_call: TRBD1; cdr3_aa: CASSSGQASNSPLHF
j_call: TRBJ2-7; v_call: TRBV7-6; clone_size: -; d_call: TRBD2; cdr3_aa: CASSRLAGQLPNSPTYEQYF
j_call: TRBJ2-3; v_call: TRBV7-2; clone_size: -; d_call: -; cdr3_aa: CASSPDDGDTQYF
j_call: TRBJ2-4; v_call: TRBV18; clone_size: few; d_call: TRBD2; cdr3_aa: CASSPESGRGHIQYF
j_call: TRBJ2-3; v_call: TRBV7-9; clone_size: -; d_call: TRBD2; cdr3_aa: CASSFGTSGRAGTDTQYF
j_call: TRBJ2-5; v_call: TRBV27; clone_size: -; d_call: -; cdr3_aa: CASSLGFGGETQYF
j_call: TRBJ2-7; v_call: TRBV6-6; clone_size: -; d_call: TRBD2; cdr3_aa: CASSYAREGYEQYF
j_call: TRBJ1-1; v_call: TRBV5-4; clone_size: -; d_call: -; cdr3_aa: CASSPHSTDLFTEAFF
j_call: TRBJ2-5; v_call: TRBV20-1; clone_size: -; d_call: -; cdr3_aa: CSVLAVETQYF
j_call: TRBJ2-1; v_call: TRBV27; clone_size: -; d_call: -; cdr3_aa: CASSLDSYNEQFF
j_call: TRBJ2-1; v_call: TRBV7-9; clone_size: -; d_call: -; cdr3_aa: CASSPGVGNEQFF
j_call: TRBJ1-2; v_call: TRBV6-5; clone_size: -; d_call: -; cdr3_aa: CASSYRDTYYGYTF
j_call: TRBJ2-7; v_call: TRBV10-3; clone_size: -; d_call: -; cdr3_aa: CAISALRVVTSYEQYF
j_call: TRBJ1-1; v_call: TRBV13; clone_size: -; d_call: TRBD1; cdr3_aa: CASSSRQGRGNTEAFF
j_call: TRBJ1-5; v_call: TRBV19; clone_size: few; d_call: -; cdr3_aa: CASRAGGPRNQPQHF
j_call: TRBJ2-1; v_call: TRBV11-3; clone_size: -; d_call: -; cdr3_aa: CASSSPTRANEQFF
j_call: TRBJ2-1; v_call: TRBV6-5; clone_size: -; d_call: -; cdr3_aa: CASSSRGEEFF
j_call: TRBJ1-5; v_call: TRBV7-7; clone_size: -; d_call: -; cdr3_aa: CASSLALGGVQPQHF
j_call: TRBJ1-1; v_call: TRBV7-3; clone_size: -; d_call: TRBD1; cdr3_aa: CASSSQGPGLNTEAFF
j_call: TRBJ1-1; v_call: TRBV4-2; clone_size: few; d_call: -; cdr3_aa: CASSQGRRDSEAFF
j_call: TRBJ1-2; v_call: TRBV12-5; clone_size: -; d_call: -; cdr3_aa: CASGLVAGYTF
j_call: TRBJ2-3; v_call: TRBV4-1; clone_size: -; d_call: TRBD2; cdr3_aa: CASSLQALAGRTDTQYF
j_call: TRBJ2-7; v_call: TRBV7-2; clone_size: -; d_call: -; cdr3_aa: CASSFPETPSEQYF
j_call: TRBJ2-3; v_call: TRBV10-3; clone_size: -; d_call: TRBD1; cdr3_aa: CAIEKTVGTGRTDTQYF
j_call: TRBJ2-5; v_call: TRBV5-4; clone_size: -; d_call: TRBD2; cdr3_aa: CASSLEGLAGVGETQYF
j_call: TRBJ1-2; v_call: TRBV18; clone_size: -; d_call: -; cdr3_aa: CASSPPRNPGSGYTF
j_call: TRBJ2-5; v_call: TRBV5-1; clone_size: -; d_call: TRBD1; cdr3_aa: CASSLAGQVGFQETQYF
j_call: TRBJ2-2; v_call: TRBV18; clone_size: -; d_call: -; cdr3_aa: CASSPPVPGANTGELFF
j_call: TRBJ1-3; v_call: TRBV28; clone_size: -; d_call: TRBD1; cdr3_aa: CASSEGQARNTIYF
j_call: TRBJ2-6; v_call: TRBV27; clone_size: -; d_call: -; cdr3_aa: CASTRDITGANVLTF
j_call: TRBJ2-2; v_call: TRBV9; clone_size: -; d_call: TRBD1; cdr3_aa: CASSPRTGQICEHRGAVF
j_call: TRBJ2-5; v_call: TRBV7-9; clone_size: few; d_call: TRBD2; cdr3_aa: CASIQGSGSGSSETQYF
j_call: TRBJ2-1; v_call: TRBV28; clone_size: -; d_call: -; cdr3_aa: CASSLPLHSSYNEQFF
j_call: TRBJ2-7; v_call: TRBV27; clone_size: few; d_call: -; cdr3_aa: CASRLGHSYEQYF
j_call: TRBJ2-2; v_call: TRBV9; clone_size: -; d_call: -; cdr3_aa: CASRGQLATGELFF
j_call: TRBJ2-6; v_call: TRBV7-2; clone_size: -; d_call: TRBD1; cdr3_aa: CASTDRGSGANVLTF
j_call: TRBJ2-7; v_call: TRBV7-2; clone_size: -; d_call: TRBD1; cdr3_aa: CASSSGQGAYEQYF
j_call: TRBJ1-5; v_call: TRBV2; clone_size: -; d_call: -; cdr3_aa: CASSGEVRAQPQHF
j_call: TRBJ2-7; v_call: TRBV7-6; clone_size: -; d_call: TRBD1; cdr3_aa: CASSDDRGNSYEQYF